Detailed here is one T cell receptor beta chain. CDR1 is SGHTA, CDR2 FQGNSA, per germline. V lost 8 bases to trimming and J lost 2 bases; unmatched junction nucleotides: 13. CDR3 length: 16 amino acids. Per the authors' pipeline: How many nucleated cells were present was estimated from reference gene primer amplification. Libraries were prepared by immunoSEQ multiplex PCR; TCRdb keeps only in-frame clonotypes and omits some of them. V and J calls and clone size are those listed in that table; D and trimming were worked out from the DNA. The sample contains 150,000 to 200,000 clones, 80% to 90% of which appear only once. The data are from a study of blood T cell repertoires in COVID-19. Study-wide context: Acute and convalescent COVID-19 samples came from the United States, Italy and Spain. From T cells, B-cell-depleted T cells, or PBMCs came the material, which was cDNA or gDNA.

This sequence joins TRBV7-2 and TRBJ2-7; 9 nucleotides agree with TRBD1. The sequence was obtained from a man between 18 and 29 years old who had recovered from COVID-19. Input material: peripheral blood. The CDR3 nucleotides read TGTGCCAGCTCTTCCGTCGACAGGGGGGATACCTACGAGCAGTACTTC. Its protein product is CASSSVDRGDTYEQYF.